Each of the 17 T cell receptor beta chains below was sequenced from the same sample in a study of neurological immune-mediated disorders. TCRdb passed the 5' RACE reads through MiXCR, listing each CDR3 protein once. The sample holds roughly 30,000 distinct CDR3 sequences, approximately 5.4% seen once. Sequencing was done on a sample of CD4+ T cells from blood. The receptors originated from a woman aged 45 to 65 in good health.

This clonotype was seen repeatedly, ten times or more. One junction end disagrees with the germline gene, perhaps due to a read error. The chain employs TRBV29-1 and TRBJ1-5; TRBD1 is a possible D gene (6 bases). From germline, CDR1 is SQVTM and CDR2 ANQGSEA. The CDR3 is made up of 13 amino acids. CDR3 amino acids: CSAGDKSSQPQHF. DNA of the CDR3: TGCAGCGCCGGGGACAAAAGCAGTCAGCCCCAGCATTTT.

This clonotype was seen a handful of times. The chain employs TRBV7-9 and TRBJ1-1; D ambiguous. V dropped 2 bases and J dropped 1 base, with 2 bases sitting between them. Looked up from germline, CDR1 is SEHNR and CDR2 is FQNEAQ (reference sequence). This CDR3 has 12 amino acids. CDR3 sequence: CASSLWNTEAFF. The CDR3 nucleotides read TGTGCCAGCAGCTTATGGAACACTGAAGCTTTCTTT.

The V and J genes are TRBV3-1 and TRBJ2-1; D perhaps matches TRBD2 (5 bases). V gave up 3 bases and J gave up 2 bases, with 11 bases separating them. This CDR3 is built from 15 residues. Per the germline V gene, CDR1 is LGHDT and CDR2 is YNNKEL (reference sequence). CDR3 residues: CASSQGREPYNEQFF. The CDR3 nucleotides are TGTGCCAGCAGCCAGGGTCGGGAACCCTACAATGAGCAGTTCTTC.

This clonotype has at least ten counts. The V gene is TRBV6-5, the J gene TRBJ2-1; 9 positions match TRBD1. The CDR3 covers 15 residues. Germline V CDR1 and CDR2: MNHEY, SVGAGI. V was clipped by 2 bases and J by 9 bases; unmatched bases: 8. The CDR3 DNA reads TGTGCCAGCAGTTACCAGGGACAGGGAGGGGGTGAGCAGTTCTTC. It yields the protein CASSYQGQGGGEQFF.

The sample holds a few counts of this clonotype. The V gene is TRBV10-3, the J gene TRBJ1-4; a weak D match, TRBD1 (5 bases). The length of the CDR3 is 15 residues. CDR1 and CDR2 (germline): ENHRY, SYGVKD. Trimming pared 2 bases from V and 8 bases from J, leaving 15 bases between. CDR3 DNA sequence: TGTGCCATCAGTGAGAATGGGCAGGGAGGGGAAAAACTGTTTTTT. This translates into CAISENGQGGEKLFF.

This clonotype was seen at least ten times. The V and J genes are TRBV5-1 and TRBJ2-3; no definite D call. V lost 0 bases and J lost 2, with 13 bases in between. This CDR3 is built from 16 residues. CDR1 SGHRS and CDR2 YFSETQ come from the germline V gene. CDR3 sequence: CASSLELGGPTDTQYF. CDR3 nucleotides: TGCGCCAGCAGCTTGGAGTTGGGTGGCCCCACAGATACGCAGTATTTT.

This clonotype has a count of ten or more. The chain combines TRBV5-6 with TRBJ1-2, with 9 bases identical to TRBD1. This CDR3 has 17 residues. The germline gives CDR1 SGHDT, CDR2 YYEEEE. V gave up 3 bases and J gave up 5 bases; unmatched junction bases: 14. DNA of the CDR3: TGTGCCAGCAGCTCCCGGACAGGGGTCTCGTTCTTTTATGGCTACACCTTC. It specifies CASSSRTGVSFFYGYTF.

This clonotype is medium-sized (0.01 to 0.1%) in the sample. The chain employs TRBV3-1 and TRBJ1-5, with TRBD1 identical over 7 bases. V lost 3 bases, J lost 6 bases, and 5 bases stayed unmatched. Germline assignment: CDR1 LGHDT and CDR2 YNNKEL (reference sequence). The CDR3 contains 14 residues. CDR3 sequence (DNA): TGTGCCAGCAGCCAGGAGGGGGCTCGTCAGCCCCAGCATTTT. The encoded protein is CASSQEGARQPQHF.

Regarding this clonotype: One end of the junction varies from germline; a read error may be responsible. This chain connects TRBV6-5 to TRBJ2-1, with 14 bases identical to TRBD2. Germline V gene sequence: CDR1 MNHEY, CDR2 SVGAGI. This CDR3 has 15 amino acids. The CDR3 reads CASSYGTSGGGEKFF. For the CDR3, the DNA is TGTGCCAGCAGTTACGGGACTAGCGGGGGAGGTGAGAAGTTCTTC.

The V call is TRBV6-6, the J call TRBJ1-5; TRBD1 is a possible D gene (5 bases). The CDR3 is made up of 15 amino acids. Trimming stripped 6 bases from V and 4 bases from J, with 16 bases between. Germline V gene data show CDR1 as MNHNY and CDR2 as SVGAGI (reference sequence). In DNA form, the CDR3 reads TGTGCCAGCAGGAAAAGGGGTCGGGGAAATCAGCCCCAGCATTTT. As protein: CASRKRGRGNQPQHF.

Ten or more counts support this clonotype. This chain links TRBV5-1 with TRBJ1-2, with D tentatively TRBD1 (6 bases). Trimming pared 0 bases from V and 3 bases from J, leaving 15 bases between. This CDR3 comprises 16 residues. Germline V gene lookup returns CDR1 SGHRS and CDR2 YFSETQ. Written as DNA, the CDR3 is TGCGCCAGCAGCTTGGATGGAGAGAGGGGGGACTATGGCTACACCTTC. Its protein is CASSLDGERGDYGYTF. Filled out from reference TRBV5-1 and TRBJ1-2, the complete variable domain reads KAGVTQTPRYLIKTRGQQVTLSCSPISGHRSVSWYQQTPGQGLQFLFEYFSETQRNKGNFPGRFSGRQFSNSRSEMNVSTLELGDSALYLCASSLDGERGDYGYTFGSGTRLTVV.

In its sample, this clonotype was seen many times. The gene calls are TRBV20-1 and TRBJ2-1, with D perhaps TRBD1 or TRBD2 (7 bases each). Germline V lookup: CDR1 DFQATT, CDR2 SNEGSKA (reference sequence). This CDR3 region has 13 residues. Trimming pared 3 bases from V and 9 bases from J, leaving 15 bases between. CDR3 region: CSASQGGAGEQFF. The CDR3 nucleotides are TGCAGTGCTAGTCAGGGGGGGGCGGGTGAGCAGTTCTTC.

This clonotype was detected many times. The chain links TRBV6-1 to TRBJ1-2; D is possibly TRBD1 (6 bases). This CDR3 region has 15 residues. CDR1 and CDR2 from the germline V gene are MNHNS and SASEGT. The ends were cut back, 6 bases at V and 4 bases at J, with 18 bases in the middle. DNA of the CDR3: TGTGCCAGCAGACGACAGGCCACCCCTTCCTATGGCTACACCTTC. Translated, it gives CASRRQATPSYGYTF.

This clonotype was detected ten times or more. This chain uses TRBV4-2 with TRBJ2-7; 8 bases align to TRBD1. The CDR3 is 15 amino acids. The J segment lost 3 bases and the V segment lost 0 bases, leaving 4 bases of the junction unmatched. Per germline, CDR1 LGHNA and CDR2 YNFKEQ. The CDR3: CASSQDRGLYYEQYF. The CDR3 nucleotides are TGTGCCAGCAGCCAAGACAGGGGGCTTTACTACGAGCAGTACTTC.

This clonotype was observed at least ten times. CDR3 sequence (DNA): TGCGCCAGCAGTATGGGACAACAAGGAAACACCATATATTTT. Amino acids: CASSMGQQGNTIYF. The genes are TRBV10-2 and TRBJ1-3, with D maybe TRBD1 (6 bases). The germline V and J ends were trimmed by 5 bases and 4 bases, with 12 bases remaining between them. CDR1 and CDR2 from the germline V gene are WSHSY and SAAADI. There are 14 residues in the CDR3.

This clonotype was counted ten times or more. The V and J genes are TRBV27 and TRBJ1-1; 8 bases fit TRBD1. The CDR3 sequence is 14 residues long. Germline CDR1 is MNHEY and CDR2 is SMNVEV (reference sequence). V shed 6 bases and J 3 bases; nucleotides not matched to a gene: 6. In nucleotides, the CDR3 is TGTGCCAGCAGCCGCAGGGGGCAGGACACTGAAGCTTTCTTT. Protein: CASSRRGQDTEAFF.

On this clonotype itself: One junction end disagrees with the germline gene, perhaps due to a read error. The chain uses TRBV10-3 and TRBJ2-1; a possible D gene is TRBD1 (6 bases). The CDR3 has 13 residues. Germline V gene sequence: CDR1 ENHRY, CDR2 SYGVKD. This CDR3 is CAISESVGGEQFF. The CDR3, as DNA: TGTGCAATCAGTGAGTCTGTTGGGGGCGAGCAGTTCTTC.